This T cell receptor (beta chain) emerged from a study of blood T cell repertoires in COVID-19. Study in general: Italy, Spain and the United States were the sources of the convalescent and acute COVID-19 samples. PBMCs, B-cell-depleted T cells, or T cells provided the cDNA or gDNA that made up the material.

Trimming stripped 4 bases from V and 0 bases from J, with 14 bases between. This CDR3 spans 15 amino acids. The germline gives CDR1 SGHRS, CDR2 YFSETQ. Original handling: The assay estimated nucleated cells by amplifying reference gene primers. Produced via immunoSEQ multiplex PCR; TCRdb's table is partial and in-frame only. The DNA gave D and trimming, while V, J and clone size come from that table. Here the sample spans about 35,000 clones, 88% being singletons. This clone was observed a few times. What was sequenced was peripheral blood. V usage is TRBV5-1 and J usage is TRBJ2-7, with D perhaps matching TRBD2 (5 bases). This clonotype originated in a woman in her 70s with active COVID-19. Written as DNA, the CDR3 is TGCGCCAGCAGCCTTGTAGCGTCAAGCTCCTACGAGCAGTACTTC. This gives the protein CASSLVASSSYEQYF.